Listed below are T cell receptor beta chains from one sample, sequenced in a study of cytomegalovirus exposure and HLA in healthy donors. TCRdb's copy holds only in-frame clones and misses some; the assay was immunoSEQ multiplex PCR. The sample consists of about 200,000 clones, 70% to 80% of them appearing once. The source material was PBMCs. These receptors were obtained from a male donor in good health and CMV-seropositive. The CDR3 runs from the conserved cysteine through the conserved F or W.

j_gene	len	v_gene	CDR3aa
TRBJ2-7	15	TRBV7-8	CASSTLAGGPCEQYF
TRBJ1-4	16	TRBV4-1	CASRSQGASTNEKLFF
TRBJ2-2	17	TRBV4-1	CASSPPGLAGGTGELFF
TRBJ2-2	16	TRBV5-4	CASSGGLLGNTGELFF
.	17	TRBV27	CASSRGGGPSGGYEQYF
TRBJ1-5	15	TRBV7-2	CASSSTGGSNQPQHF
TRBJ1-5	16	TRBV19	CASSISGVGSNQPQHF
TRBJ1-1	15	TRBV29-1	CSVSLGGGARNEAFF
TRBJ2-1	16	TRBV7-9	CASSYHPGTGGNEQFF
TRBJ1-1	15	TRBV7-9	CASSLGTGLDTEAFF
TRBJ2-7	11	TRBV29-1	CSVGITYEQYF
TRBJ1-1	14	TRBV7-9	CASSLAGQETEAFF
TRBJ1-4	11	TRBV6-5	CASTRGEKLFF
TRBJ2-7	21	TRBV14	CASSQDPPFRTSGTISYEQYF
TRBJ1-1	17	TRBV5-5	CASSLLTGTFWNTEAFF
TRBJ1-4	15	TRBV4-1	CASSPEGQGDEKLFF
TRBJ2-1	16	TRBV28	CASSLGAKAIGGEQFF
TRBJ2-1	12	TRBV6-5	CASSPTGNEQFF
TRBJ2-7	14	TRBV4-3	CASSPGQGAYEQYF
TRBJ2-7	15	TRBV7-9	CASSLGKPSDYEQYF
TRBJ1-5	16	TRBV15	CATSSGQGVPFEPQHF
TRBJ2-5	14	TRBV27	CASSQPGQGKTQYF
TRBJ2-3	16	TRBV9	CASSAVAGAYTDTQYF
TRBJ1-6	15	TRBV27	CASSSSDRADSPLHF
TRBJ2-3	18	TRBV7-3	CASSSGTSGRASTDTQYF
.	15	TRBV4-1	CASSQDREGPYEQYF
TRBJ2-2	16	TRBV11-2	CASSRHGGGNTGELFF
TRBJ1-4	14	TRBV9	CASSARGSNEKLFF
TRBJ2-1	16	TRBV7-6	CASSPIQASGGNEQFF
TRBJ2-2	16	TRBV19	CASSITERTNTGELFF
TRBJ1-4	14	TRBV10-3	CAISGAGKNEKLFF
TRBJ1-6	15	TRBV6-6	CASNLESSYNSPLHF
TRBJ2-3	14	TRBV2	CARGAGVPRSTQYF
TRBJ2-7	15	TRBV18	CASSDGTATTYEQYF
TRBJ2-2	18	TRBV5-6	CASSSGGRIPAGTGELFF
TRBJ2-2	14	TRBV5-6	CASRGGASSGELFF
TRBJ1-2	15	TRBV28	CASTPRTGLGYGYTF
TRBJ2-5	13	TRBV18	CASSPLLSETQYF
TRBJ2-4	16	TRBV7-2	CASSSTQGYAKNIQYF
TRBJ2-3	16	TRBV9	CASSPRPGLLTDTQYF